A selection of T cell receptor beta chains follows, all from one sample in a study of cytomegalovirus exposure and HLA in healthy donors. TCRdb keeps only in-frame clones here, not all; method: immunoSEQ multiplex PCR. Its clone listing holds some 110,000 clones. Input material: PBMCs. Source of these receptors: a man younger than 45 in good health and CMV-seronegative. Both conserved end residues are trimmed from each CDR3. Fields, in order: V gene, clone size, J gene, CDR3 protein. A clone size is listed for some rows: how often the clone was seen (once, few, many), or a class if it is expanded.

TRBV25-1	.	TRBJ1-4	ASSEDRGMAEKLF
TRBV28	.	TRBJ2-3	ASRGDRNTDTQY
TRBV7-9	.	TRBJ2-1	ASSFANEQF
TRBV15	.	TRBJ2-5	ATSSSKGASAEGIKTQY
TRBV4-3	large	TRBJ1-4	ASSRLIGRGPNEKLF
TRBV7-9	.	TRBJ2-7	ASSESFYEQY
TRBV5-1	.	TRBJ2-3	ASSSPQGVADTQY
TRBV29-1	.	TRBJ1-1	SVDREGFTEAF
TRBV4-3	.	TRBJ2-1	ASSQDLAGTEQF
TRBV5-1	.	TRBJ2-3	ASRTNRDTQY
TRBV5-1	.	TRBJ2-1	ASSSTRNEQF
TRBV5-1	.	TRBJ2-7	ASSLGQFYEQY
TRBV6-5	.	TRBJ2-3	ASSSLAGGGRDTQY
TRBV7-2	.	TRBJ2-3	ASSTLRGPTDTQY
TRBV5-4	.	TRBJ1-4	ASSDPGQGTSNEKLF
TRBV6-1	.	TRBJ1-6	APRPNCQSSPLH
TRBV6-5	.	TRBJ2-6	ASSYRGRGANVLT
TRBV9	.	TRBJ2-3	ASSVLLARYTDTQY
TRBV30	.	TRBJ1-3	AWSATDRGHGNTIY
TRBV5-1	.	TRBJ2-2	ASSLDGGDPGELF
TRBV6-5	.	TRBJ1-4	ASRATTNEKLF
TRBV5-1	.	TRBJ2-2	ASSEGSGVAGELF
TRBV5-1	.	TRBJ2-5	ASSPGLAGGIQETQY
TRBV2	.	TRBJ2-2	ASSTQGTGELF
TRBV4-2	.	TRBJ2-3	ASSLAWQFTDTQY
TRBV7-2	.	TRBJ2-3	ASSSQGADTQY